This TCR beta chain was documented in a study of CD8 T cells in Susac syndrome. An amount of RNA that ranged from roughly 0.45 to 1 ug was reverse transcribed with random hexamers. Multiplex PCR with immunoSEQ amplified the TCR beta CDR3 across 54 Vbeta and 13 Jbeta. TCRdb called the immunoSEQ multiplex PCR reads again in MiXCR, with one record for every CDR3 protein. The sample has approximately 120,000 distinct CDR3 sequences, approximately 96% seen once. Details on this clonotype: Its antigen is unknown.

General study points: In total CD8+ repertoires, some 17 Susac-specific public clones were found, and in CD8+ TEMRA repertoires, about 5 were found. Clonal expansion of Susac CD8+ cells peaked in TEMRA cells, and it also peaked in active patients.

TCR beta sequencing was performed on blood CD8+ and CD4+ T cells. Germline CDR1 and CDR2: MNHEY and SVGAGI. This CDR3 has 14 residues. Deletions cut 8 bases from V and 12 bases from J, with 25 bases between. Input material: CD8+ T cells from PBMCs. The V gene is TRBV6-5, the J gene TRBJ1-2; D possibly corresponds to TRBD1 (5 bases). The clonotype originates from a human donor with Susac syndrome. The CDR3 is CASAGDERELLHTF. CDR3 nucleotide sequence: TGTGCCAGCGCCGGGGACGAACGGGAACTACTTCACACCTTC.